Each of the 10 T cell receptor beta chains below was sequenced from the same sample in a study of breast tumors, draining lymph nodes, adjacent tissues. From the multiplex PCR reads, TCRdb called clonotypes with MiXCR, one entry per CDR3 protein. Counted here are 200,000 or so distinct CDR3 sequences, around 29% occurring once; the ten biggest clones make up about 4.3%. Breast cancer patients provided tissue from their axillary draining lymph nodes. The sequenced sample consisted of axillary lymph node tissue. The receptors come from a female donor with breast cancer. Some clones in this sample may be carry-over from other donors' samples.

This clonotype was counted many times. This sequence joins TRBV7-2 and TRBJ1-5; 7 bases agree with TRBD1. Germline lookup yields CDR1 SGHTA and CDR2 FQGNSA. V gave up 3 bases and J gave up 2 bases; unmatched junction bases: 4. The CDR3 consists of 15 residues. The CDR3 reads CASSFGQGGNQPQHF. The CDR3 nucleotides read TGTGCCAGCAGCTTTGGGCAGGGGGGCAATCAGCCCCAGCATTTT. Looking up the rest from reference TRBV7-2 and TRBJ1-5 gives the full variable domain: GAGVSQSPSNKVTEKGKDVELRCDPISGHTALYWYRQSLGQGLEFLIYFQGNSAPDKSGLPSDRFSAERTGGSVSTLTIQRTQQEDSAVYLCASSFGQGGNQPQHFGDGTRLSIL.

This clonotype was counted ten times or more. The CDR3 coding sequence is TGTGCCAGCAGTGAATCGGGACATGCTAACTATGGCTACACCTTC. Its translation: CASSESGHANYGYTF. This chain joins TRBV6-4 and TRBJ1-2, with D perhaps TRBD1 (6 bases). The V gene's germline CDR1 is MRHNA and CDR2 SNTAGT. V was trimmed by 3 bases and J by 0 bases, leaving 11 bases between them. The CDR3 sequence is 15 residues long.

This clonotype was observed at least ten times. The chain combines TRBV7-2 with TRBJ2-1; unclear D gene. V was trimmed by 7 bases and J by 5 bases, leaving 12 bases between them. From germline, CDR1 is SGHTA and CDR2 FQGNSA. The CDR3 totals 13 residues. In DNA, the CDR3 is TGTGCCAGCAACTCACGCCGGGACAATGAGCAGTTCTTC. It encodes CASNSRRDNEQFF. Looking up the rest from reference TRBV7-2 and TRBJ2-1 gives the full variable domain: GAGVSQSPSNKVTEKGKDVELRCDPISGHTALYWYRQSLGQGLEFLIYFQGNSAPDKSGLPSDRFSAERTGGSVSTLTIQRTQQEDSAVYLCASNSRRDNEQFFGPGTRLTVL.

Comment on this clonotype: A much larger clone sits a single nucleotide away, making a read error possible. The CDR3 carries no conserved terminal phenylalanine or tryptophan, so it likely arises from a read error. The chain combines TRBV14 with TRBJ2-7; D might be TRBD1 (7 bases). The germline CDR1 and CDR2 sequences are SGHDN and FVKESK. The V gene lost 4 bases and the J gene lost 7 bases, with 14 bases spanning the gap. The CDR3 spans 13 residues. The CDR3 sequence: CASSPRPGGEQYS. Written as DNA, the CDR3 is TGTGCCAGCAGCCCACGGCCAGGGGGGGAGCAGTACTCC.

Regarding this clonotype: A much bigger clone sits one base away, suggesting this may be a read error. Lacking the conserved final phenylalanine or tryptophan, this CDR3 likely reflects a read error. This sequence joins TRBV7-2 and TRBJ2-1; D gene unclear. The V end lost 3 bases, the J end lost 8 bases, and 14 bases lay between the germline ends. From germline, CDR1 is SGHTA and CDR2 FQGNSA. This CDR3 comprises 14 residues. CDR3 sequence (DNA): TGTGCCAGCAGCTTCGGTAGCAAATTCGATGAGCAGTTCCTC. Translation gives CASSFGSKFDEQFL.

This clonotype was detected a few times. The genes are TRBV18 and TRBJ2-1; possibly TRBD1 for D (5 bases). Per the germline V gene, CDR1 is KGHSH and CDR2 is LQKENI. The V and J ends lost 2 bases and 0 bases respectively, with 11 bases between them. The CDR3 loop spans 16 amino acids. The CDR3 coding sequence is TGTGCCAGCTCACCATTGGGGCCAGGCTCCTACAATGAGCAGTTCTTC. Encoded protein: CASSPLGPGSYNEQFF.

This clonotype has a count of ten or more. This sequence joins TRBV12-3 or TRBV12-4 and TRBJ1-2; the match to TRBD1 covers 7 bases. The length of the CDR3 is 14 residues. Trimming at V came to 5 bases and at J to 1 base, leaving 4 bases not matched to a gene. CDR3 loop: CASSPGQFNYGYTF. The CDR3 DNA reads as TGTGCCAGCAGTCCGGGACAGTTTAACTATGGCTACACCTTC.

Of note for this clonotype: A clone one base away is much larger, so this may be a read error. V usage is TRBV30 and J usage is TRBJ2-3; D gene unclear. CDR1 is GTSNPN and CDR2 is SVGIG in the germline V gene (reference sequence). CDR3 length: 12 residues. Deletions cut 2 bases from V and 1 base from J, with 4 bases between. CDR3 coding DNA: TGTGCCTGGAGTTATGGCACAGATACGCAGTATTTT. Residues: CAWSYGTDTQYF.

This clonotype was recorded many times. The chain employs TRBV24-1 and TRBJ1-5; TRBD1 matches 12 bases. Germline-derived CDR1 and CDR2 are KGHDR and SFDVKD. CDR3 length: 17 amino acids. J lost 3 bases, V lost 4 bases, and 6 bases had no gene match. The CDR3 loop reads CATSDPGTGGLNQPQHF. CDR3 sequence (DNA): TGTGCCACCAGTGACCCCGGGACAGGGGGCCTCAATCAGCCCCAGCATTTT.

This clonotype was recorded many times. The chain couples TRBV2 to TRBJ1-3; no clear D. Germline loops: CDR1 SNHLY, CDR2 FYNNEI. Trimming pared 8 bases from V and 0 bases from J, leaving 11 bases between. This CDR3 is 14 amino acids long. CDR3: CASDPVSSGNTIYF. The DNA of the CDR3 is TGTGCCAGCGATCCAGTGAGCTCTGGAAACACCATATATTTT.